Below are 2 T cell receptor beta chains sequenced from a single sample in a study of blood T cell repertoires in COVID-19. Clones were sequenced by immunoSEQ multiplex PCR, and TCRdb holds only the in-frame ones, with some missing. Of about 83,000 clones in the sample, approximately 86% were seen once. The sequencing sample was made of peripheral blood. Receptor source: a man older than 75 with active or convalescent COVID-19.

The chain employs TRBV27 and TRBJ2-5, with D tentatively TRBD2 (5 bases). The germline V and J ends were trimmed by 9 bases and 3 bases, with 14 bases remaining between them. The germline V gene has CDR1 MNHEY and CDR2 SMNVEV (reference sequence). There are 13 residues in the CDR3. In DNA, the CDR3 is TGTGCCAGGGCCCAGAGGGCCAAAGAGACCCAGTACTTC. Translation: CARAQRAKETQYF.

The chain links TRBV7-8 to TRBJ2-1; D unclear. The CDR3 contains 15 residues. Germline assignment: CDR1 SGHVS and CDR2 FQNEAQ. V lost 1 base, J lost 7 bases, and 14 bases lay in between. CDR3 loop: CASSLGGSIVNEQFF. In DNA form, the CDR3 reads TGTGCCAGCAGCTTAGGTGGTAGTATTGTGAATGAGCAGTTCTTC.